Below, one TCR beta chain is given with its context. The antigen remains unidentified. This entry is derived from a study of T cells in Graves' hyperthyroidism and ophthalmopathy. Overall study context: Peripheral blood draws took place at initial diagnosis, ahead of any treatment.

This CDR3 is 15 amino acids long. V lost 4 bases, J lost 7 bases, and 11 bases stayed unmatched. The germline gives CDR1 LGHDT, CDR2 YNNKEL (reference sequence). It was 8.5 to 10 ml of fresh peripheral blood that supplied the PBMCs. Study observations and caveats: Most thyroid clonotypes with frequency above 0.001 were detected in blood. Ophthalmopathy was distinguished from stable hyperthyroidism by 13 V-J signatures.

Authors of the study amplified TCR beta CDR3 regions from RNA transcripts. The HTBI primer set served for first-round RT-PCR of the TCR CDR3. TCRdb called the multiplex PCR reads again in MiXCR, with one record for every CDR3 protein. This repertoire shows about 520,000 distinct CDR3 sequences, roughly a quarter found once; its top ten account for 11%. The clonotype originates from a woman younger than 45 with Graves' ophthalmopathy. The chain couples TRBV3-1 to TRBJ2-7, with 9 nucleotides matching TRBD2. The sequenced sample was blood. CDR3 in amino acids: CASSPLAGARGEQYF. The CDR3 nucleotides read TGTGCCAGCAGCCCATTAGCGGGGGCGAGGGGAGAGCAGTACTTC.